This T cell receptor (beta chain) was sequenced in a study of T cells in Graves' hyperthyroidism and ophthalmopathy. Study results and limitations: Most thyroid clonotypes that were expanded above 0.001 also turned up in blood.

The CDR3 has 13 amino acids. V dropped 6 bases and J dropped 6; count of bases not matched to a gene: 7. Per germline, CDR1 DFQATT and CDR2 SNEGSKA (reference sequence). Remarks on this clonotype: The target antigen is unknown.

What was amplified from RNA transcripts were TCR beta CDR3 regions. In the first-round RT-PCR of the TCR CDR3, the HTBI primer set was used. Each CDR3 protein gets one entry after TCRdb re-called the multiplex PCR reads with MiXCR. The profile shows a few hundred thousand distinct CDR3 sequences, 15% to 20% of them singletons. Sequenced input: blood. The chain couples TRBV20-1 to TRBJ2-7, with TRBD1 identical over 11 bases. This TCR derives from a young woman with Graves' ophthalmopathy. The CDR3 DNA is TGCAGTGCCGGGACAGGGGGAGTAGTCGAGCAGTACTTC. It codes for CSAGTGGVVEQYF.